The clone carrying this T cell receptor (beta chain) was recorded at least ten times. What it recognizes is unknown. The data were obtained in a study of T cells in Graves' hyperthyroidism and ophthalmopathy. CDR3 length: 14 amino acids. Per the germline V gene, CDR1 is MNHEY and CDR2 is SMNVEV (reference sequence). V dropped 6 bases and J dropped 2; count of bases not matched to a gene: 3. Using RNA transcripts as the source, TCR beta CDR3 regions were amplified. In the first-round RT-PCR of the TCR CDR3, the HTBI primer set was used. TCRdb redid the calling of the multiplex PCR reads with MiXCR, one entry per CDR3 protein. The table records hundreds of thousands of distinct CDR3 sequences, just under 20% of them present only once. Diagnoses were established using clinical symptoms, serum thyroxine and TRAb, thyroid ultrasound and orbital computed tomography. Findings and caveats of the study: Ophthalmopathy got predicted by the model a median 6.5 months before its onset.

Sequencing was performed on blood. The clonotype was recovered from a man aged 35 to 55 with Graves' ophthalmopathy. V gene TRBV27 combines with J gene TRBJ1-2; 10 nucleotides line up with TRBD1. The CDR3 sequence: CASSRDRGNYGYTF. CDR3 bases: TGTGCCAGCAGCAGGGACAGGGGAAACTATGGCTACACCTTC.